Below, 21 T cell receptor beta chains from the same sample are listed, as sequenced in a study of blood T cell repertoires in COVID-19. Only in-frame clones appear in the TCRdb table, and some are missing; sequencing was by immunoSEQ multiplex PCR. The sample records tens of thousands of clones, around 84% being singletons. The material sequenced was peripheral blood. All receptors come from a man between 60 and 75 years old with COVID-19, enrolled during active disease.

This clone was detected only a few times. The V gene is TRBV6-2 or TRBV6-3, the J gene TRBJ1-2, with D possibly matching TRBD1 (5 bases). The CDR3 runs to 13 residues. Trimming removed 2 bases at V and 8 bases at J, with 12 bases between. The germline V gene encodes CDR1 MNHEY and CDR2 SVGEGT. CDR3 nucleotides: TGTGCCAGCAGTTACCCACAGGCTACCGGCTACACCTTC. It yields the protein CASSYPQATGYTF.

This chain links TRBV19 with TRBJ1-5; D is ambiguous. V lost 5 bases to trimming and J lost 6 bases, with 17 bases between them. Germline lookup yields CDR1 LNHDA and CDR2 SQIVND (reference sequence). The length of the CDR3 is 15 residues. The CDR3 bases are TGTGCCAGTAGTGGGAGCGGGCTCGTCGCTCAGCCCCAGCATTTT. It specifies CASSGSGLVAQPQHF. The entire variable domain, with the rest obtained from reference TRBV19 and TRBJ1-5, is as follows: DGGITQSPKYLFRKEGQNVTLSCEQNLNHDAMYWYRQDPGQGLRLIYYSQIVNDFQKGDIAEGYSVSREKKESFPLTVTSAQKNPTAFYLCASSGSGLVAQPQHFGDGTRLSIL.

This chain joins TRBV19 and TRBJ1-6, with unresolved D. Germline assignment: CDR1 LNHDA and CDR2 SQIVND (reference sequence). The CDR3 runs 15 residues. Trimming took off 2 bases at V and 2 bases at J, with 7 bases between the two ends. For the CDR3, the DNA is TGTGCCAGTAGTATAAAACCGGCCTATAATTCACCCCTCCACTTT. Residues: CASSIKPAYNSPLHF.

This sequence joins TRBV15 and TRBJ1-6; the D gene is possibly TRBD1 (5 bases). The CDR3 contains 17 residues. Trimming left V 0 bases short and J 11 bases short, with 20 bases between. Germline loops: CDR1 LNHNV, CDR2 YYDKDF (reference sequence). This chain's CDR3 is CATSREEAGRRTPPLHF. The CDR3 DNA reads as TGTGCCACCAGCAGAGAAGAAGCGGGACGACGGACGCCACCCCTCCACTTT. Using reference TRBV15 and TRBJ1-6 for the parts outside the CDR3, the full variable domain is DAMVIQNPRYQVTQFGKPVTLSCSQTLNHNVMYWYQQKSSQAPKLLFHYYDKDFNNEADTPDNFQSRRPNTSFCFLDIRSPGLGDTAMYLCATSREEAGRRTPPLHFGNGTRLTVT.

A few counts support this clone. The chain uses TRBV7-3 and TRBJ1-6, with 8 positions matching TRBD1. CDR1 and CDR2 (germline): SGHTA, FQGTGA. The CDR3 is 16 amino acids. V gave up 0 bases and J gave up 8 bases; unmatched junction bases: 6. CDR3 bases: TGTGCCAGCAGCTTAACCGCAGGGGGCTTTGATTCACCCCTCCACTTT. It translates to CASSLTAGGFDSPLHF.

The V call is TRBV11-2, the J call TRBJ2-7, with 9 bases aligning to TRBD1. Trimming at V came to 3 bases and at J to 3 bases, leaving 3 bases not matched to a gene. The CDR3 spans 14 residues. Per the germline V gene, CDR1 is SGHAT and CDR2 is FQNNGV. The CDR3: CASSFGTGIYEQYF. CDR3 DNA: TGTGCCAGCAGCTTTGGGACAGGGATCTACGAGCAGTACTTC.

V and J are TRBV15 and TRBJ2-5; 10 bases agree with TRBD2. Germline loops: CDR1 LNHNV, CDR2 YYDKDF (reference sequence). V was clipped by 6 bases and J by 5 bases; unmatched bases: 15. This CDR3 region has 17 residues. CDR3 sequence reads: CATRVGESGRALETQYF. CDR3 in DNA: TGTGCCACCAGAGTAGGGGAGAGCGGGAGGGCCCTGGAGACCCAGTACTTC.

The genes are TRBV18 and TRBJ1-1, with D tentatively TRBD1 (5 bases). The V end was cut by 3 bases, the J end by 5 bases, with 10 bases between. CDR1 is KGHSH and CDR2 is LQKENI in the germline V gene. The CDR3 is 13 residues long. CDR3 sequence reads: CASSPAGVTEAFF. The CDR3, as DNA: TGTGCCAGCTCACCCGCGGGGGTAACTGAAGCTTTCTTT. Looking up the rest from reference TRBV18 and TRBJ1-1 gives the full variable domain: NAGVMQNPRHLVRRRGQEARLRCSPMKGHSHVYWYRQLPEEGLKFMVYLQKENIIDESGMPKERFSAEFPKEGPSILRIQQVVRGDSAAYFCASSPAGVTEAFFGQGTRLTVV.

The chain combines TRBV5-6 with TRBJ1-3; 11 bases fit TRBD1. V was pared by 2 bases and J by 2 bases, with 6 bases of the junction left unmatched. The germline V gene encodes CDR1 SGHDT and CDR2 YYEEEE. This CDR3 has 17 amino acids. This chain's CDR3 is CASSFRTGGNAGNTIYF. In nucleotides, the CDR3 is TGTGCCAGCAGCTTCCGGACAGGGGGCAATGCTGGAAACACCATATATTTT.

The chain links TRBV11-2 to TRBJ2-1; 7 nucleotides agree with TRBD1. Germline V gene lookup returns CDR1 SGHAT and CDR2 FQNNGV. The length of the CDR3 is 16 residues. V was clipped by 8 bases and J by 6 bases; unmatched bases: 16. This CDR3 is CASGVRGPVRGNEQFF. The CDR3 region has the DNA TGTGCCAGCGGAGTTAGGGGGCCCGTCAGGGGCAATGAGCAGTTCTTC.

V is TRBV30 and J is TRBJ1-5; D may be TRBD1 (5 bases). CDR1 and CDR2 (germline): GTSNPN, SVGIG (reference sequence). V was trimmed by 3 bases and J by 1 base, leaving 10 bases between them. The CDR3 totals 14 residues. CDR3 region: CAWSPGLSNQPQHF. CDR3 nucleotide sequence: TGTGCCTGGAGCCCAGGGTTGAGCAATCAGCCCCAGCATTTT.

The chain recombines TRBV5-8 with TRBJ1-3; D remains unclear. The CDR3 length is 14 residues. CDR1 and CDR2 (germline): SGHTS, YDEGEE. Trimming stripped 0 bases from V and 2 bases from J, with 6 bases between. The CDR3 reads CASSLDQTGNTIYF. CDR3 nucleotide sequence: TGTGCCAGCAGCTTGGATCAGACTGGAAACACCATATATTTT.

The chain couples TRBV7-2 to TRBJ2-7; TRBD2 aligns across 10 bases. After removal of 3 bases from V and 7 bases from J, the junction contained 9 bases not matched to a gene. Germline V gene sequence: CDR1 SGHTA, CDR2 FQGNSA. This CDR3 spans 15 amino acids. This chain's CDR3 is CASSLGVAGGGEQYF. The CDR3 DNA reads TGTGCCAGCAGCTTGGGGGTAGCGGGAGGAGGAGAGCAGTACTTC. Complete variable domain (other parts from reference TRBV7-2 and TRBJ2-7): GAGVSQSPSNKVTEKGKDVELRCDPISGHTALYWYRQSLGQGLEFLIYFQGNSAPDKSGLPSDRFSAERTGGSVSTLTIQRTQQEDSAVYLCASSLGVAGGGEQYFGPGTRLTVT.

The V and J genes are TRBV10-2 and TRBJ1-5; D remains unclear. CDR3 length: 13 residues. V lost 5 bases and J 5 bases, leaving 10 bases between the germline ends. Germline-derived CDR1 and CDR2 are WSHSY and SAAADI. CDR3 DNA sequence: TGCGCCAGCAGTAAAGACGGAGATCAGCCCCAGCATTTT. This sequence encodes CASSKDGDQPQHF.

The chain uses TRBV7-2 and TRBJ1-4; a possible D gene is TRBD1 (5 bases). This CDR3 region has 14 residues. The V end lost 1 base, the J end lost 13 bases, and 16 bases lay between the germline ends. The germline CDR1 and CDR2 sequences are SGHTA and FQGNSA. CDR3 coding DNA: TGTGCCAGCAGCTTAGACTACTCGACAGCACGACTGTTTTTT. Translation gives CASSLDYSTARLFF.

The chain couples TRBV7-2 to TRBJ1-2; tentative D call: TRBD1 (6 bases). The CDR3 is 13 amino acids. Germline V lookup: CDR1 SGHTA, CDR2 FQGNSA. With 4 bases removed from V and 8 bases from J, the gap between germline ends came to 14 bases. The CDR3 reads CASSSPGGYGYTF. The CDR3 nucleotides are TGTGCCAGCAGCTCCCCGGGGGGCTACGGCTACACCTTC.

The chain recombines TRBV27 with TRBJ1-4; D perhaps matches TRBD1 (5 bases). The CDR3 extends over 13 amino acids. Germline CDR1 is MNHEY and CDR2 is SMNVEV (reference sequence). Trimming took 8 bases from V and 6 from J, leaving 13 bases between them. The CDR3, as DNA: TGTGCCAGCGCCCGACAGTCTTATGAAAAACTGTTTTTT. Translating it yields CASARQSYEKLFF.

The V gene is TRBV9, the J gene TRBJ1-4; the D gene is possibly TRBD1 (6 bases). Trimming shortened V by 0 bases and J by 8 bases, and 14 bases separated the two germline ends. The germline gives CDR1 SGDLS, CDR2 YYNGEE. The CDR3 consists of 15 residues. CDR3 DNA: TGTGCCAGCAGCGTAGGTACTATCCAGGGGGAAAAACTGTTTTTT. It translates to CASSVGTIQGEKLFF.

V is TRBV30 and J is TRBJ2-3; D remains unclear. Germline V CDR1 and CDR2: GTSNPN, SVGIG (reference sequence). The CDR3 loop spans 13 amino acids. The CDR3 nucleotides read TGTGTCTCTGACTTTGCTAGCACAGATACGCAGTATTTT. As protein: CVSDFASTDTQYF.

The chain has TRBV29-1 and TRBJ1-1; 7 nucleotides align to TRBD1. J was trimmed by 2 bases and V by 3 bases; bases with no gene match: 3. The CDR3 sequence is 13 residues long. Germline V lookup: CDR1 SQVTM, CDR2 ANQGSEA. The CDR3: CSVEGQPNTEAFF. CDR3 in DNA: TGCAGCGTTGAGGGACAGCCAAACACTGAAGCTTTCTTT.

A remark on this clone: The sample carries other DNA sequences with the same CDR3. The genes are TRBV15 and TRBJ1-2; possible D gene TRBD1, 5 bases. Germline V lookup: CDR1 LNHNV, CDR2 YYDKDF (reference sequence). V lost 1 base to trimming and J lost 1 base, with 7 bases between them. CDR3 size: 14 residues. The DNA for the CDR3 is TGTGCCACCAGCAGAGCCCAGGGTAACTATGGCTACACCTTC. This codes for CATSRAQGNYGYTF.